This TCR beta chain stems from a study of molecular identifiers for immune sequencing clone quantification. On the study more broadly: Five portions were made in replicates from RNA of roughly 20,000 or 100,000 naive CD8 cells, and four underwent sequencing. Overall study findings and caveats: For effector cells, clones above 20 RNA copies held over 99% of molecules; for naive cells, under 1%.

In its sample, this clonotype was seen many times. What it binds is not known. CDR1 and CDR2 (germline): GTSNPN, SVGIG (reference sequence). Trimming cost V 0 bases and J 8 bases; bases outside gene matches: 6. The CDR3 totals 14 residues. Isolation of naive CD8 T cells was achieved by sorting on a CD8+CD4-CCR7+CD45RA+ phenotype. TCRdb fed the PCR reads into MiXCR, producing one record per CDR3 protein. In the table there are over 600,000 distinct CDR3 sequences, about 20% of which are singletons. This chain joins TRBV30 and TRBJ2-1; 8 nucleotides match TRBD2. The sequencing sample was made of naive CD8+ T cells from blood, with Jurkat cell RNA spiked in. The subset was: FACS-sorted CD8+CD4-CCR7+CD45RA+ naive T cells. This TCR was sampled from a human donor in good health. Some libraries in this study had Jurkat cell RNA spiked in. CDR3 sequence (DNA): TGTGCCTGGAGTGTTGTGGCGGGAGGCGATGAGCAGTTCTTC. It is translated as CAWSVVAGGDEQFF. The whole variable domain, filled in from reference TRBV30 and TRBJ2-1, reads SQTIHQWPATLVQPVGSPLSLECTVEGTSNPNLYWYRQAAGRGLQLLFYSVGIGQISSEVPQNLSASRPQDRQFILSSKKLLLSDSGFYLCAWSVVAGGDEQFFGPGTRLTVL.